This entry is about one T cell receptor (beta chain). This receptor's antigen is unknown. Throughout, gene names and germline sequences are given for the mouse. The read falls 1 residue short of the CDR3 end, and the missing part is taken from the germline J gene. The data stem from a study of tissue T cells after allogeneic stem cell transplantation (dated by TCRdb to between 2021 and 2024). Concerning the study at large: The study profiled TCR beta repertoires in many tissues obtained from research autopsies of patients with and without GVHD, and also in mouse models of GVHD. The human arm was a prospective observational study without blinding or randomization.

CDR1 and CDR2, per the germline V gene, are SGHLS and HYDKME. After removal of 5 bases from V and 0 bases from J, the junction retains 1 base not matched to a gene. The cysteine opens and the phenylalanine closes a CDR3 of 13 amino acids. The DNA has 36 bases, all within the CDR3, and is read from base 1. Reading the label with the study, this specimen's time point is: mouse harvest day 7 after allogeneic transplant. Each mouse graft, delivered by tail vein injection, combined 10^6 splenic CD5+ T cells with 10^7 T-cell-depleted bone marrow cells. A major MHC-mismatch B6 (H2b) into BALB/c (H2d) model was used to model mouse GVHD, and tissues were profiled at day 7 or 14. On day 7 or 14 post-transplant, mouse tissues and retro-orbital blood were harvested with separate sterile tools for each animal, and livers were flushed beforehand. Before genomic DNA was isolated with the DNeasy Blood & Tissue Kit, mouse tissues were minced with razor blades in buffered saline.

General study outcomes and caveats: The study did not determine which tissue TCRs were alloreactive or antigen-specific, and some clones might have been persisting host cells. In both patients and mice, only a limited portion of the TCR repertoire detected in tissues was captured by blood and spleen T cells. A small and clinically heterogeneous patient cohort was studied, and sampling depth was acknowledged as a limitation. Few T cell clones were found to be shared across patients, but shared repertoire signatures across patients were revealed in a tissue-specific fashion by motif-based clustering. Within patients, how anatomically similar the tissues were was a key factor in shaping TCR repertoire composition, regardless of disease or transplant status.

Library prep was done by the immunoSEQ multiplex PCR assay. Adaptive Biotechnologies performed TCRbeta CDR3 sequencing at survey depth and reported CDR3 sequences, V/J genes, productive frequency, and template counts. TCR beta CDR3 regions were amplified from genomic DNA rather than RNA. Per the original workflow: Jensen-Shannon divergence was used to quantify pairwise repertoire overlap between tissues, with a value of 1 meaning complete divergence and a value of 0 meaning identical repertoires. Based on pairwise JSD values, tissues were grouped by single-linkage agglomerative hierarchical clustering, and the results were shown as dendrograms. GLIPH2 was run on all patient samples with simulation_depth 1000, kmer_min_depth 3, cdr3_length_cutoff 8, keeping groups with more than two unique CDR3s. A standardized tissue-overlap score was generated by extrapolating Jaccard GLIPH-group overlap across patients to a standard repertoire size of 1000 clones. Linear mixed-effect models, with tissue included as a fixed effect and individual included as a random effect, were used to assess associations of diversity with clinical or experimental variables. The table was pulled from immuneACCESS by TCRdb, which kept in-frame rearrangements only. Such tables lose some clones; where checked, under half of the loss comes from unresolved V genes, and the rest has no known cause. For V, J and clone size, that table is used; D and trimming come from the DNA. The sample contains thousands of clones, 40% to 60% of them found a single time. In total, the top ten clones hold about 4% of the sample.

The specimen was gut tissue. This TCR was sampled from a female BALB/c mouse given C57BL/6 T cells with graft-versus-host disease after an allogeneic hematopoietic cell transplant. The receptor chain draws on TRBV12-2 and TRBJ2-3; the junction holds 7 bases that match TRBD2. This receptor has the CDR3 CASLTGSAETLYF. The CDR3 bases that were read are TGTGCCAGCTTGACTGGGAGTGCAGAAACGCTGTAT. When the CDR3 is completed using the reference TRBV12-2 and TRBJ2-3 genes on either side, the full variable domain is NSGVVQSPRYIIKGKGERSILKCIPISGHLSVAWYQQTQGQELKFFIQHYDKMERDKGNLPSRFSVQQFDDYHSEMNMSALELEDSAVYFCASLTGSAETLYFGSGTRLTVL.